This T cell receptor beta chain was profiled in a study of cytomegalovirus exposure and HLA in healthy donors. About the study: Unique TCRs numbering about 85 million, obtained from HLA-typed donors, made up an early data release. General study results and limits: Reports showed the classifier diagnosing cytomegalovirus status with high specificity and sensitivity.

Healthy people donating bone marrow made up the donors. V shed 7 bases and J shed 5 bases, with 17 bases lying between them. Per the germline V gene, CDR1 is SGHVS and CDR2 is FNYEAQ. The CDR3 totals 14 residues. Researchers ran the PCR with 60 Vbeta and 13 Jbeta primers. Repertoires were generated with immunoSEQ multiplex PCR, while TCRdb's copy carries only in-frame clones and drops some. The table lists 150,000 to 200,000 clones, over 70% of them singletons, with under 1.5% in the top ten. Comment on this clone: Its antigen is unidentified.

Source material: PBMCs. The chain combines TRBV7-6 with TRBJ2-5; D is possibly TRBD1 (5 bases). This clonotype was obtained from a man aged 50 or older in good health and CMV-seropositive. CDR3 residues: CASTIQAVGETQYF. In nucleotides, the CDR3 is TGTGCCAGCACCATACAGGCTGTTGGGGAGACCCAGTACTTC.